This entry features one T cell receptor beta chain sequence. Its matching antigen is unknown. This specimen belongs to a study of a mutant IDH1 vaccine in newly diagnosed glioma. The overall study: Vaccine dosing followed radiotherapy by 4-6 weeks, or accompanied temozolomide cycles.

Time point denoted: week 5, during vaccination. Each dose of the vaccine consisted of 300 ug of mutant IDH1 20-mer peptide, with topical imiquimod. Study-level points and caveats: Changes in the top peripheral T cell clonotypes seemingly had no bearing on pseudoprogression. Patients mounted vaccine-induced immune responses in roughly 93% of cases.

Measured with immunoSEQ multiplex PCR; TCRdb has only the in-frame clones, and not every one. The sample includes around 56,000 clones, approximately 82% of them seen just once. Looked up from germline, CDR1 is LNHDA and CDR2 is SQIVND (reference sequence). The CDR3 is made up of 14 amino acids. With 1 base clipped from V and 6 bases from J, the junction kept 3 bases outside the gene matches. The chain couples TRBV19 to TRBJ2-1, with 7 bases identical to TRBD2. The sequence was collected from a woman in her late teens or twenties with glioma. Some clones in this sample may be carry-over from other donors' samples. The sequencing used PBMCs, collected from a glioma patient whose treatment included an IDH1 peptide vaccine. CDR3 loop: CASSIAREINEQFF. The CDR3 DNA is TGTGCCAGTAGTATAGCGCGGGAGATCAATGAGCAGTTCTTC.